The clone carrying this T cell receptor beta chain was detected once. Antigen specificity is unknown. Unmatched junction bases numbered 6, after V lost 5 bases and J lost 15 bases. Germline CDR1 SGHTA, CDR2 FQGNSA. The length of the CDR3 is 11 residues. Time point specified: cycle 4 day 1 (C4D1), after 6 weeks of nivolumab. After autologous stem cell transplantation all patients relapsed, and prior brentuximab vedotin exposure differed between cohorts. Complete response, partial response or progressive disease constituted the best response categories observed. This sample is part of a study of PD-1 blockade in classical Hodgkin lymphoma. Overall study: Nivolumab dosing for patients was 3 mg/kg, administered intravenously every 2 weeks.

General study findings and limits: Baseline diversity in complete responders resembled that of newly diagnosed patients.

The table came from immunoSEQ multiplex PCR; TCRdb's copy has only in-frame clones and leaves some out. The sample lists some 53,000 clones, approximately 89% occurring once. The material sequenced was peripheral blood mononuclear cells (PBMCs), taken before the fourth cycle of nivolumab. The sequence derives from a human donor with classical Hodgkin lymphoma. The genes are TRBV7-2 and TRBJ2-1; TRBD2 agrees at 8 bases. This CDR3 is CASSPGLVAFF. CDR3 bases: TGTGCCAGCAGCCCGGGACTAGTCGCGTTCTTC.